This TCR beta chain originates from a study of blood T cell repertoires in COVID-19. The wider study: The cDNA or gDNA used as material had been derived from T cells, B-cell-depleted T cells, or PBMCs.

How the authors handled the data: Amplifying reference gene primers gave estimates of nucleated cell counts. The data were produced by immunoSEQ multiplex PCR, yet TCRdb's version contains in-frame clones alone and is incomplete. The V and J calls and clone size come from that table; D and trimming were worked out from the DNA. The data contain around 150,000 clones, roughly 80% of them singletons. V shed 3 bases and J 15 bases; nucleotides not matched to a gene: 3. Looked up from germline, CDR1 is SGDLS and CDR2 is YYNGEE. This CDR3 has 11 residues. Sequenced: peripheral blood. J is TRBJ2-1 and V is TRBV9, with 10 bases aligning to TRBD2. The origin of this receptor is a man aged 55-75 years who had recovered from COVID-19. In DNA form, the CDR3 reads TGTGCCAGCAGCGCTAGCGGGAGACTGTTCTTC. Its translation: CASSASGRLFF.